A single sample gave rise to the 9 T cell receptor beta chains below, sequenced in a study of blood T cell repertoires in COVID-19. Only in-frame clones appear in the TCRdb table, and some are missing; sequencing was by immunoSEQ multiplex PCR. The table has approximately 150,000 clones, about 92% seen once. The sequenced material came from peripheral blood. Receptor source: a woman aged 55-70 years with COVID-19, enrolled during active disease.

CDR3 in amino acids: CSVGGIQETQYF. The CDR3 DNA reads as TGCAGCGTTGGGGGCATCCAAGAGACCCAGTACTTC. This chain links TRBV29-1 with TRBJ2-5; possibly TRBD1 for D (5 bases). Germline lookup yields CDR1 SQVTM and CDR2 ANQGSEA. Trimming removed 4 bases at V and 1 base at J, with 7 bases between. The CDR3 spans 12 residues.

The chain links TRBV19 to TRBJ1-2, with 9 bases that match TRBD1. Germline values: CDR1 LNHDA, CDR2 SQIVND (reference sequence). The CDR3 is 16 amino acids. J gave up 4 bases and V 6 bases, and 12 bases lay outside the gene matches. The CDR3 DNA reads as TGTGCCAGTAGCTTCAAGACAGGGGGGAGAAGCTATGGCTACACCTTC. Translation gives CASSFKTGGRSYGYTF.

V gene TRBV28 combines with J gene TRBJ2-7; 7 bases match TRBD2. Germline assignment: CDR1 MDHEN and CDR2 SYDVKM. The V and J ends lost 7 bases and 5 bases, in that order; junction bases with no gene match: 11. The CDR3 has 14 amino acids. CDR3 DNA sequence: TGTGCCAGCATGCCTCAGCGGGGTGTCAACGAGCAGTACTTC. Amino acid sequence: CASMPQRGVNEQYF.

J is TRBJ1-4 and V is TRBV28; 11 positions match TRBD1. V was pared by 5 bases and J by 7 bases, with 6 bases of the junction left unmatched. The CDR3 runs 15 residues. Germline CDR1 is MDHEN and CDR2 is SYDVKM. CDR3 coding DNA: TGTGCCAGCAGTAAGCCCGGGACAGGGGGTGAAAAACTGTTTTTT. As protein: CASSKPGTGGEKLFF.

CDR3 DNA sequence: TGTGCCATCAGTGGGACTAGCGGGGGGCCCGAGCAGTACTTC. This codes for CAISGTSGGPEQYF. The chain has TRBV10-3 and TRBJ2-7, with 14 nucleotides matching TRBD2. The CDR3 sequence is 14 residues long. The ends lost 4 bases at V and 6 bases at J; junction bases unmatched: 2. CDR1 is ENHRY, CDR2 SYGVKD, per germline.

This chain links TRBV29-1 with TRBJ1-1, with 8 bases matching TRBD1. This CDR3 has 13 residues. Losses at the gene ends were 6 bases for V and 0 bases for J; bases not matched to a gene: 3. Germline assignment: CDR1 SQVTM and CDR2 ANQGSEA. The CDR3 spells CSVGQALNTEAFF. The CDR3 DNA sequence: TGCAGCGTGGGACAGGCCCTGAACACTGAAGCTTTCTTT. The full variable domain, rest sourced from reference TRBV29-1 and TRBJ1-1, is SAVISQKPSRDICQRGTSLTIQCQVDSQVTMMFWYRQQPGQSLTLIATANQGSEATYESGFVIDKFPISRPNLTFSTLTVSNMSPEDSSIYLCSVGQALNTEAFFGQGTRLTVV.

CDR3 nucleotide sequence: TGTGCCAGCAGCTTAGGAAGCCAGGGCTATGGCTACACCTTC. Amino acids: CASSLGSQGYGYTF. J is TRBJ1-2 and V is TRBV11-2; a weak D match, TRBD1 (5 bases). CDR3 length: 14 residues. The germline V gene has CDR1 SGHAT and CDR2 FQNNGV. Trimming removed 1 base from V and 4 bases from J, with 10 bases in between.

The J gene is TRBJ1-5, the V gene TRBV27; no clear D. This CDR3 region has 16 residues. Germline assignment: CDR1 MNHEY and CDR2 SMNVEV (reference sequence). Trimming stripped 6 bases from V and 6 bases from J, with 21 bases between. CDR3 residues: CASRPGQVGWVQPQHF. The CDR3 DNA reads TGTGCCAGCAGGCCCGGTCAGGTTGGTTGGGTTCAGCCCCAGCATTTT.

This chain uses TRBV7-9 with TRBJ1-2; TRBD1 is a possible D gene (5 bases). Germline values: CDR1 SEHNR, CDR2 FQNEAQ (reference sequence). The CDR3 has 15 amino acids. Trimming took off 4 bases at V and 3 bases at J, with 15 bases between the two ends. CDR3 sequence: CASSSQGTAYYGYTF. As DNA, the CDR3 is TGTGCCAGCAGCTCCCAGGGAACCGCTTACTATGGCTACACCTTC.